This entry lists 22 T cell receptor beta chains sequenced from one sample in a study of T cell responses to AZD1222 COVID-19 vaccine. Sequenced by immunoSEQ multiplex PCR; TCRdb stores in-frame clones only, minus some. The sample includes roughly 180,000 clones, around 90% of them seen just once. The sample was peripheral blood, taken on day 0 of AZD1222 vaccination. These receptors originate from an adult in good health.

Here the CDR3 DNA reads TGTGCCAGTAGCCTAGACAGGGGGCGCGACCAGCCCCAGCATTTT. Translation gives CASSLDRGRDQPQHF. The chain couples TRBV19 to TRBJ1-5; the match to TRBD1 covers 10 bases. Germline lookup yields CDR1 LNHDA and CDR2 SQIVND (reference sequence). V shed 6 bases, J shed 7 bases, and the junction held 9 bases outside the gene matches. The CDR3 has 15 amino acids.

This rearrangement joins TRBV30 to TRBJ2-2, with 7 nucleotides matching TRBD1. V lost 3 bases and J lost 6; bases outside the gene matches: 13. This CDR3 is built from 16 residues. The V gene's germline CDR1 is GTSNPN and CDR2 SVGIG (reference sequence). CDR3 nucleotides: TGTGCCTGGAGCCTCGACAGGGTTGGTTCCGCCGGGGAGCTGTTTTTT. This translates into CAWSLDRVGSAGELFF.

The chain has TRBV9 and TRBJ1-1; D unresolved. The CDR3 is 14 amino acids. V shed 0 bases and J shed 4 bases, with 10 bases lying between them. The V gene's germline CDR1 is SGDLS and CDR2 YYNGEE. The CDR3 is CASSVDGQRTEAFF. In DNA form, the CDR3 reads TGTGCCAGCAGCGTAGACGGGCAGCGCACTGAAGCTTTCTTT.

V gene TRBV19 combines with J gene TRBJ1-5; D unresolved. Germline V gene sequence: CDR1 LNHDA, CDR2 SQIVND (reference sequence). CDR3 length: 15 amino acids. V shed 4 bases and J shed 1 base, with 11 bases lying between them. The CDR3 nucleotides read TGTGCCAGTAGTACCCGGGAAATGAGCAATCAGCCCCAGCATTTT. This codes for CASSTREMSNQPQHF.

The V and J genes are TRBV28 and TRBJ1-2, with 11 bases matching TRBD1. Germline values: CDR1 MDHEN, CDR2 SYDVKM. Losses at the gene ends were 1 base for V and 3 bases for J; bases not matched to a gene: 10. The CDR3 has 18 amino acids. CDR3: CASSLLRRAGQGDYGYTF. In nucleotides, the CDR3 is TGTGCCAGCAGTTTATTAAGGAGGGCGGGACAGGGGGACTATGGCTACACCTTC.

This clone was seen just once. V is TRBV5-4 and J is TRBJ2-3; D assignment may be TRBD1 or TRBD2 (5 bases each). The CDR3 loop spans 16 amino acids. Germline CDR1 and CDR2: SGHNT and YYREEE (reference sequence). Trimming stripped 5 bases from V and 0 bases from J, with 16 bases between. The CDR3 loop reads CASRSGTKTSTDTQYF. The CDR3 DNA reads as TGTGCCAGCAGATCCGGGACCAAAACTAGCACAGATACGCAGTATTTT.

The DNA for the CDR3 is TGCGCCAGCACCACCTCACCTCTGGGCGGTAATGAAAAACTGTTTTTT. Translating it yields CASTTSPLGGNEKLFF. This chain uses TRBV5-1 with TRBJ1-4, with unresolved D. Looked up from germline, CDR1 is SGHRS and CDR2 is YFSETQ. Trimming stripped 6 bases from V and 4 bases from J, with 19 bases between. The CDR3 spans 16 residues. Full variable domain (outside the CDR3, taken from reference TRBV5-1 and TRBJ1-4): KAGVTQTPRYLIKTRGQQVTLSCSPISGHRSVSWYQQTPGQGLQFLFEYFSETQRNKGNFPGRFSGRQFSNSRSEMNVSTLELGDSALYLCASTTSPLGGNEKLFFGSGTQLSVL.

For the CDR3, the DNA is TGTGCCAGCAGCAAAACAGGGGGGAATACTGAAGCTTTCTTT. This codes for CASSKTGGNTEAFF. The chain is built from TRBV7-6 and TRBJ1-1; 8 bases are a match to TRBD1. This CDR3 is built from 14 residues. Germline V CDR1 and CDR2: SGHVS, FNYEAQ. J was trimmed by 5 bases and V by 5 bases; bases with no gene match: 7.

The chain uses TRBV6-5 and TRBJ1-2, with D perhaps matching TRBD1 (6 bases). The V end was cut by 5 bases, the J end by 8 bases, with 21 bases between. The CDR3 is 15 residues long. CDR1 and CDR2 (germline): MNHEY, SVGAGI. The CDR3 bases are TGTGCCAGCAGTACCCAGGGTGGGGAGGGGGGCGGCTACACCTTC. Amino acids: CASSTQGGEGGGYTF.

This rearrangement joins TRBV19 to TRBJ1-3; D is unclear. The germline V gene encodes CDR1 LNHDA and CDR2 SQIVND (reference sequence). V was cut by 5 bases and J by 1 base, with 12 bases left in between. The CDR3 runs 15 residues. For the CDR3, the DNA is TGTGCCAGTAGTCATGGCGGACTATCTGGAAACACCATATATTTT. This sequence encodes CASSHGGLSGNTIYF.

The chain uses TRBV15 and TRBJ1-3, with D tentatively TRBD1 (5 bases). The CDR3 has 17 residues. Trimming took 5 bases from V and 0 from J, leaving 17 bases between them. CDR1 is LNHNV, CDR2 YYDKDF, per germline (reference sequence). The DNA of the CDR3 is TGTGCCACCAGCCCGAGTGAGAGGACACCCTCTGGAAACACCATATATTTT. Protein sequence: CATSPSERTPSGNTIYF. Variable domain in full (rest from reference TRBV15 and TRBJ1-3): DAMVIQNPRYQVTQFGKPVTLSCSQTLNHNVMYWYQQKSSQAPKLLFHYYDKDFNNEADTPDNFQSRRPNTSFCFLDIRSPGLGDTAMYLCATSPSERTPSGNTIYFGEGSWLTVV.

V and J are TRBV2 and TRBJ1-3; D is undetermined. Germline V gene sequence: CDR1 SNHLY, CDR2 FYNNEI. The germline V and J ends were trimmed by 1 base and 2 bases, with 12 bases remaining between them. CDR3 length: 16 amino acids. The CDR3 sequence is CASSEDDIDTGNTIYF. The CDR3 DNA reads as TGTGCCAGCAGTGAAGACGACATAGATACTGGAAACACCATATATTTT.

CDR3 sequence reads: CASSLSLDRGGEQFF. The CDR3 DNA reads TGTGCCAGCAGCTTATCCCTGGACAGGGGGGGTGAGCAGTTCTTC. The chain joins TRBV11-2 to TRBJ2-1, with 10 bases identical to TRBD1. CDR3 length equals 15 residues. V was clipped by 2 bases and J by 9 bases; unmatched bases: 7. Germline assignment: CDR1 SGHAT and CDR2 FQNNGV.

Regarding this clone: At one of its ends the junction is not consistent with the germline gene, which may arise from a read error. The chain carries TRBV2 and TRBJ2-2, with D perhaps matching TRBD1 (6 bases). This CDR3 is 14 amino acids long. CDR1 and CDR2 from the germline V gene are SNHLY and FYNNEI. This CDR3 reads CASREGQYAGELFF. CDR3 sequence (DNA): TGTGCCAGCAGGGAAGGACAGTATGCCGGGGAGCTGTTTTTT.

Written as DNA, the CDR3 is TGCGCCAGCAGCCTGACGACTAAGGGCTACGAGCAGTACTTC. Its translation is CASSLTTKGYEQYF. V usage is TRBV5-1 and J usage is TRBJ2-7; TRBD2 is a possible D gene (5 bases). Trimming stripped 4 bases from V and 3 bases from J, with 14 bases between. Germline V gene data show CDR1 as SGHRS and CDR2 as YFSETQ. CDR3 length equals 14 residues. The complete variable domain, with remaining parts taken from reference TRBV5-1 and TRBJ2-7, reads KAGVTQTPRYLIKTRGQQVTLSCSPISGHRSVSWYQQTPGQGLQFLFEYFSETQRNKGNFPGRFSGRQFSNSRSEMNVSTLELGDSALYLCASSLTTKGYEQYFGPGTRLTVT.

This clone was recorded once. The chain couples TRBV5-1 to TRBJ1-6, with unresolved D. Deletions cut 4 bases from V and 7 bases from J, with 9 bases between. Germline V gene lookup returns CDR1 SGHRS and CDR2 YFSETQ. CDR3 length equals 13 residues. In DNA, the CDR3 is TGCGCCAGCAGCGACGACTACAATTCACCCCTCCACTTT. Translated, it gives CASSDDYNSPLHF.

V gene TRBV7-2 combines with J gene TRBJ2-1; D unclear. With 1 base removed from V and 6 bases from J, the gap between germline ends came to 4 bases. Germline-derived CDR1 and CDR2 are SGHTA and FQGNSA. This CDR3 comprises 12 residues. The CDR3 nucleotides are TGTGCCAGCAGCTTAGGAGTCAATGAGCAGTTCTTC. It is translated as CASSLGVNEQFF.

This sequence joins TRBV3-1 (or the pseudogene TRBV3-2) and TRBJ1-3; no clear D. The V end was cut by 4 bases, the J end by 8 bases, with 12 bases between. The CDR3 totals 13 residues. The germline V gene encodes CDR1 LGHDT and CDR2 YNNKEL (reference sequence). DNA for the CDR3: TGTGCCAGCAGCCCCCCCGGTAGGGACACCATATATTTT. Residues: CASSPPGRDTIYF.

This clone was seen only once. The genes are TRBV11-2 and TRBJ1-4, with D possibly being TRBD1 (5 bases). In germline, CDR1 is SGHAT, CDR2 FQNNGV. CDR3 length: 12 amino acids. V lost 4 bases, J lost 8 bases, and 8 bases lay in between. This chain's CDR3 is CASSSNREKLFF. In DNA, the CDR3 is TGTGCCAGCAGCTCAAACAGGGAAAAACTGTTTTTT.

This clone was seen a few times. This chain joins TRBV7-2 and TRBJ1-2; no firm D call. Germline V gene sequence: CDR1 SGHTA, CDR2 FQGNSA. The CDR3 has 15 amino acids. Deletions cut 5 bases from V and 8 bases from J, with 21 bases between. The CDR3 protein is CASSPRGGSVGGYTF. CDR3 nucleotides: TGTGCCAGCAGCCCCCGTGGAGGGTCAGTAGGCGGCTACACCTTC.

This sequence joins TRBV24-1 and TRBJ1-1; tentatively, D is TRBD1 (5 bases). Germline V gene lookup returns CDR1 KGHDR and CDR2 SFDVKD. V shed 5 bases and J shed 4 bases, with 19 bases lying between them. CDR3 size: 16 residues. The CDR3 nucleotides read TGTGCCACCAGTGGGCAGGGAAGGTTGTTGACCACTGAAGCTTTCTTT. Its protein is CATSGQGRLLTTEAFF.

The V call is TRBV6-7, the J call TRBJ2-2, with TRBD1 matching over 10 bases. TRBV6-7 belongs to the ORF category, with a function that is uncertain. Trimming took 8 bases from V and 2 from J; bases not matched to a gene: 32. This CDR3 comprises 24 residues. The CDR3 is CASAPGRRARQGAAGLINTGELFF. Written as DNA, the CDR3 is TGTGCCAGCGCCCCGGGGAGGCGGGCACGACAGGGGGCTGCAGGGCTAATTAACACCGGGGAGCTGTTTTTT.